The 30 T cell receptor beta chains below come from one sample, sequenced in a study of shared clonotypes between healthy human individuals. Using immunoSEQ multiplex PCR, the repertoire was profiled, and TCRdb retains in-frame clones only, with some absent. This sample has approximately 2.4 million clones; around 95% occur once, and the top ten carry around 0.13%. Material: naive CD4+ T cells sorted from blood. Subset defined: CD45RA+ positively selected. The receptors originated from a man between 18 and 35 years old in good health.

The chain couples TRBV7-2 to TRBJ2-6, with 10 bases lining up with TRBD1. V was pared by 0 bases and J by 7 bases, with 9 bases of the junction left unmatched. Germline V lookup: CDR1 SGHTA, CDR2 FQGNSA. This CDR3 spans 18 amino acids. In DNA form, the CDR3 reads TGTGCCAGCAGCTTAGCGGGACAGGGGACTCTGGGCGCCAACGTCCTGACTTTC. Translating gives CASSLAGQGTLGANVLTF.

The chain combines TRBV5-6 with TRBJ2-4; no reliable D call. V dropped 5 bases and J dropped 3 bases, with 12 bases sitting between them. The CDR3 length is 14 residues. The germline CDR1 and CDR2 sequences are SGHDT and YYEEEE. CDR3 in amino acids: CASSPAAVKNIQYF. The CDR3 bases are TGTGCCAGCAGTCCCGCGGCGGTCAAAAACATTCAGTACTTC. Together with reference TRBV5-6 and TRBJ2-4, the CDR3 gives the full variable domain: DAGVTQSPTHLIKTRGQQVTLRCSPKSGHDTVSWYQQALGQGPQFIFQYYEEEERQRGNFPDRFSGHQFPNYSSELNVNALLLGDSALYLCASSPAAVKNIQYFGAGTRLSVL.

The CDR3 is CASSLLASTYNEQFF. The CDR3 DNA sequence: TGTGCCAGCAGCTTACTAGCTTCTACCTACAATGAGCAGTTCTTC. This rearrangement joins TRBV11-2 to TRBJ2-1; D is perhaps TRBD2 (5 bases). Germline V CDR1 and CDR2: SGHAT, FQNNGV. V shed 2 bases and J shed 2 bases, with 10 bases lying between them. The CDR3 is 15 amino acids.

This chain connects TRBV4-1 to TRBJ2-7; D perhaps matches TRBD1 (5 bases). The CDR3 spans 13 residues. The ends were cut back, 3 bases at V and 4 bases at J, with 10 bases in the middle. The germline CDR1 and CDR2 sequences are MGHRA and YSYEKL. CDR3 region: CASSHRQSYEQYF. CDR3 in DNA: TGCGCCAGCAGCCACCGACAGAGTTACGAGCAGTACTTC.

V gene TRBV21-1 combines with J gene TRBJ2-7; the D call of TRBD1 is as the table states it, not checked on the DNA. TRBV21-1 is shown as a pseudogene. The CDR3 spans 19 residues. CDR3 sequence (DNA): TGTGCCAGCAGCAAAGTCGTACCCCTCAGGGGCCCCTTCTCCTACGAGCAGTACTTC. It is translated as CASSKVVPLRGPFSYEQYF.

V and J are TRBV6-6 and TRBJ2-5; 8 bases fit TRBD2. This CDR3 region has 13 residues. Germline-derived CDR1 and CDR2 are MNHNY and SVGAGI (reference sequence). Germline trimming cut 5 bases from V and 2 bases from J; bases unmatched to any gene: 1. The CDR3 DNA reads TGTGCCAGCAGTAAGCGGGAGCAAGAGACCCAGTACTTC. It encodes CASSKREQETQYF.

The chain joins TRBV7-9 to TRBJ1-4; no clear D. Trimming stripped 5 bases from V and 8 bases from J, with 12 bases between. The CDR3 runs to 13 residues. Germline V gene data show CDR1 as SEHNR and CDR2 as FQNEAQ (reference sequence). DNA of the CDR3: TGTGCCAGCAGCCCAGCTATAGGGGAAAAACTGTTTTTT. Amino acids: CASSPAIGEKLFF.

This chain connects TRBV28 to TRBJ1-2, with 10 bases aligning to TRBD1. Germline-derived CDR1 and CDR2 are MDHEN and SYDVKM. CDR3 length: 13 amino acids. Losses at the gene ends were 8 bases for V and 5 bases for J; bases not matched to a gene: 5. Here the CDR3 reads CASRVGQGYGYTF. The CDR3 coding sequence is TGTGCCAGCCGCGTGGGACAGGGGTATGGCTACACCTTC.

The rearrangement links TRBV21-1 to TRBJ2-7; the table's D call TRBD2 went unverified against the DNA. TRBV21-1 is a recognized pseudogene. This CDR3 region has 16 residues. The chain's CDR3 is CASSTFLAGGWYEQYF. CDR3 DNA sequence: TGTGCCAGCAGCACCTTCCTAGCGGGCGGATGGTACGAGCAGTACTTC.

V usage is TRBV7-2 and J usage is TRBJ2-4; 8 bases line up with TRBD2. Per germline, CDR1 SGHTA and CDR2 FQGNSA. V lost 5 bases and J lost 6; bases outside the gene matches: 9. The CDR3 sequence is 15 residues long. In DNA, the CDR3 is TGTGCCAGCAGCGAGGATAGCGGGAAGGGAAACATTCAGTACTTC. This translates into CASSEDSGKGNIQYF.

V usage is TRBV27 and J usage is TRBJ2-5, with D maybe TRBD2 (6 bases). Looked up from germline, CDR1 is MNHEY and CDR2 is SMNVEV (reference sequence). The CDR3 length is 16 residues. The V end lost 0 bases, the J end lost 5 bases, and 16 bases lay between the germline ends. In nucleotides, the CDR3 is TGTGCCAGCAGTTTATCGATGTCTAGCGTCCGGGAGACCCAGTACTTC. Amino acid sequence: CASSLSMSSVRETQYF.

The gene calls are TRBV7-9 and TRBJ2-1; D might be TRBD1 (6 bases). Germline lookup yields CDR1 SEHNR and CDR2 FQNEAQ (reference sequence). This CDR3 has 15 residues. Trimming pared 2 bases from V and 0 bases from J, leaving 8 bases between. The CDR3, as DNA: TGTGCCAGCAGCTTAAAGGACAGCTCCTACAATGAGCAGTTCTTC. The encoded protein is CASSLKDSSYNEQFF. The full variable domain, in which reference TRBV7-9 and TRBJ2-1 provide the parts outside the CDR3, is DTGVSQNPRHKITKRGQNVTFRCDPISEHNRLYWYRQTLGQGPEFLTYFQNEAQLEKSRLLSDRFSAERPKGSFSTLEIQRTEQGDSAMYLCASSLKDSSYNEQFFGPGTRLTVL.

About this clone: Other DNA sequences within the sample encode an identical CDR3. The V call is TRBV5-5, the J call TRBJ1-3; D gene unclear. This CDR3 contains 13 residues. The V gene lost 3 bases and the J gene lost 1 base, with 5 bases spanning the gap. CDR1 SGHKS and CDR2 YYEKEE come from the germline V gene (reference sequence). CDR3 DNA sequence: TGTGCCAGCAGCTCAGGATCTGGAAACACCATATATTTT. This codes for CASSSGSGNTIYF. Supplemented by reference TRBV5-5 and TRBJ1-3, the full variable domain reads DAGVTQSPTHLIKTRGQQVTLRCSPISGHKSVSWYQQVLGQGPQFIFQYYEKEERGRGNFPDRFSARQFPNYSSELNVNALLLGDSALYLCASSSGSGNTIYFGEGSWLTVV.

The rearrangement joins TRBV29-1 to TRBJ1-2; TRBD1 matches at 8 bases. This CDR3 is 12 amino acids long. Per germline, CDR1 SQVTM and CDR2 ANQGSEA. Trimming removed 7 bases from V and 8 bases from J; junction bases left unmatched: 9. The DNA of the CDR3 is TGCAGCGATTTACAGGGGGAGTCGGGCTACACCTTC. Translating it yields CSDLQGESGYTF. The full variable domain, completed using reference TRBV29-1 and TRBJ1-2, is SAVISQKPSRDICQRGTSLTIQCQVDSQVTMMFWYRQQPGQSLTLIATANQGSEATYESGFVIDKFPISRPNLTFSTLTVSNMSPEDSSIYLCSDLQGESGYTFGSGTRLTVV.

The chain joins TRBV27 to TRBJ1-2; D uncertain. The V gene's germline CDR1 is MNHEY and CDR2 SMNVEV (reference sequence). V gave up 5 bases and J gave up 6 bases, with 16 bases separating them. This CDR3 contains 14 residues. CDR3 amino acids: CASSPHGRIDGYTF. For the CDR3, the DNA is TGTGCCAGCAGTCCCCATGGAAGGATTGATGGCTACACCTTC.

The CDR3 spells CASSWTGKGEKLFF. CDR3 sequence (DNA): TGTGCCAGCAGTTGGACAGGGAAAGGCGAAAAACTGTTTTTT. The chain employs TRBV6-5 and TRBJ1-4; 8 nucleotides agree with TRBD1. CDR1 is MNHEY and CDR2 is SVGAGI in the germline V gene. Germline trimming cut 4 bases from V and 8 bases from J; bases unmatched to any gene: 6. CDR3 length: 14 amino acids.

This clone appeared a few times. This sample also contains other DNA sequences that code for the same CDR3. The gene calls are TRBV11-2 and TRBJ2-7; a possible D gene is TRBD1 (5 bases). V was pared by 3 bases and J by 3 bases, with 6 bases between. The length of the CDR3 is 12 residues. The germline gives CDR1 SGHAT, CDR2 FQNNGV. Here the CDR3 DNA reads TGTGCCAGCAGCTTTAGGGGCTACGAGCAGTACTTC. It encodes CASSFRGYEQYF.

This rearrangement joins TRBV11-2 to TRBJ2-2, with TRBD2 as a possible D gene (5 bases). V lost 5 bases to trimming and J lost 6 bases, with 16 bases between them. This CDR3 is 15 amino acids long. The V gene's germline CDR1 is SGHAT and CDR2 FQNNGV. CDR3 in DNA: TGTGCCAGCAGCCTCCGGTTAGCGTCGTCCGGGGAGCTGTTTTTT. Its translation: CASSLRLASSGELFF.

CDR3 DNA sequence: TGTGCCAGCAGCCAAGAGTGGAGGGGGAACACTGAAGCTTTCTTT. This gives the protein CASSQEWRGNTEAFF. This chain uses TRBV4-2 with TRBJ1-1, with TRBD1 as a possible D gene (5 bases). Trimming pared 0 bases from V and 1 base from J, leaving 9 bases between. The germline V gene encodes CDR1 LGHNA and CDR2 YNFKEQ. The CDR3 has 15 residues.

CDR3 sequence: CASSQDRGRGWPETQYF. The CDR3 nucleotides are TGTGCCAGCAGCCAAGATCGAGGCAGGGGATGGCCAGAGACCCAGTACTTC. The rearrangement links TRBV4-2 to TRBJ2-5; possibly TRBD1 for D (6 bases). Trimming removed 0 bases from V and 4 bases from J, with 18 bases in between. From germline, CDR1 is LGHNA and CDR2 YNFKEQ. This CDR3 contains 17 residues.

This clone is a singleton in its sample. The CDR3 bases are TGTGCTAGTGGTCCCTCGGGAGGAAGCAATCAGCCCCAGCATTTT. Residues: CASGPSGGSNQPQHF. The rearrangement links TRBV12-5 to TRBJ1-5; D is undetermined. V was cut by 5 bases and J by 1 base, with 12 bases left in between. This CDR3 is built from 15 residues. Germline V gene lookup returns CDR1 LGHNT and CDR2 FRNRAP.

The genes are TRBV6-1 and TRBJ1-3, with unresolved D. Deletions cut 6 bases from V and 0 bases from J, with 12 bases between. The CDR3 totals 15 residues. Germline-derived CDR1 and CDR2 are MNHNS and SASEGT. CDR3 in amino acids: CASRATPLSGNTIYF. Written as DNA, the CDR3 is TGTGCCAGCAGGGCTACACCCCTCTCTGGAAACACCATATATTTT.

Points on this clone: Within the sample, other DNA sequences also encode this same CDR3. The chain recombines TRBV7-9 with TRBJ2-3, with TRBD2 matching over 7 bases. This CDR3 comprises 15 residues. Germline CDR1 is SEHNR and CDR2 is FQNEAQ (reference sequence). The J segment lost 0 bases and the V segment lost 0 bases, leaving 0 bases of the junction unmatched. DNA of the CDR3: TGTGCCAGCAGCTTAGCGCGGGGGAGCACAGATACGCAGTATTTT. This codes for CASSLARGSTDTQYF.

This clone has only a few counts. The chain employs TRBV29-1 and TRBJ2-4, with D maybe TRBD1 (6 bases). Trimming stripped 3 bases from V and 10 bases from J, with 10 bases between. The CDR3 contains 11 residues. Germline V gene sequence: CDR1 SQVTM, CDR2 ANQGSEA. The CDR3 DNA reads as TGCAGCGTTGAGGATACAGGGATTCAGTACTTC. It is translated as CSVEDTGIQYF.

The chain recombines TRBV19 with TRBJ1-1, with D perhaps matching TRBD1 (5 bases). Germline V gives CDR1 LNHDA, CDR2 SQIVND (reference sequence). The CDR3 contains 15 residues. The V end lost 5 bases, the J end lost 3 bases, and 16 bases lay between the germline ends. For the CDR3, the DNA is TGTGCCAGTAGTCCCCGGACAACCTGGGACACTGAAGCTTTCTTT. This encodes CASSPRTTWDTEAFF.

The chain has TRBV18 and TRBJ2-3; D ambiguous. The CDR3 loop spans 14 amino acids. Per germline, CDR1 KGHSH and CDR2 LQKENI. V lost 0 bases to trimming and J lost 4 bases, with 8 bases between them. The CDR3 DNA is TGTGCCAGCTCACCACCCACGTTGGCAGATACGCAGTATTTT. This translates into CASSPPTLADTQYF.

CDR3 DNA: TGTGCCAGCAGGAGGGAGTCGCGGGGATCCACGAACACCGGGGAGCTGTTTTTT. Encoded protein: CASRRESRGSTNTGELFF. The V and J genes are TRBV5-4 and TRBJ2-2, with D tentatively TRBD2 (6 bases). CDR1 is SGHNT, CDR2 YYREEE, per germline (reference sequence). The V end was cut by 5 bases, the J end by 0 bases, with 20 bases between. The CDR3 is 18 amino acids.

The J gene is TRBJ2-7, the V gene TRBV9; the D is unclear. Germline CDR1 SGDLS, CDR2 YYNGEE. Trimming took off 3 bases at V and 7 bases at J, with 17 bases between the two ends. The CDR3 totals 14 residues. This CDR3 is CASSARSGVLEQYF. CDR3 coding DNA: TGTGCCAGCAGCGCTCGGAGTGGAGTTCTGGAGCAGTACTTC.

V is TRBV5-4 and J is TRBJ2-5; 9 bases line up with TRBD2. The CDR3 has 16 amino acids. V trimming: 0 bases; J trimming: 1 base; junction bases outside the gene matches: 4. Germline V lookup: CDR1 SGHNT, CDR2 YYREEE (reference sequence). CDR3 nucleotides: TGTGCCAGCAGCTTGGTACCTAGCGGGATCCAAGAGACCCAGTACTTC. Encoded protein: CASSLVPSGIQETQYF. Based on the CDR3 plus reference TRBV5-4 and TRBJ2-5, the full variable domain is ETGVTQSPTHLIKTRGQQVTLRCSSQSGHNTVSWYQQALGQGPQFIFQYYREEENGRGNFPPRFSGLQFPNYSSELNVNALELDDSALYLCASSLVPSGIQETQYFGPGTRLLVL.

The chain joins TRBV6-4 to TRBJ2-7, with D maybe TRBD2 (5 bases). The length of the CDR3 is 14 residues. Germline CDR1 and CDR2: MRHNA and SNTAGT. V dropped 0 bases and J dropped 4 bases, with 10 bases sitting between them. The CDR3 loop reads CASSDSYRGYEQYF. CDR3 DNA: TGTGCCAGCAGTGACTCGTACCGCGGGTACGAGCAGTACTTC.